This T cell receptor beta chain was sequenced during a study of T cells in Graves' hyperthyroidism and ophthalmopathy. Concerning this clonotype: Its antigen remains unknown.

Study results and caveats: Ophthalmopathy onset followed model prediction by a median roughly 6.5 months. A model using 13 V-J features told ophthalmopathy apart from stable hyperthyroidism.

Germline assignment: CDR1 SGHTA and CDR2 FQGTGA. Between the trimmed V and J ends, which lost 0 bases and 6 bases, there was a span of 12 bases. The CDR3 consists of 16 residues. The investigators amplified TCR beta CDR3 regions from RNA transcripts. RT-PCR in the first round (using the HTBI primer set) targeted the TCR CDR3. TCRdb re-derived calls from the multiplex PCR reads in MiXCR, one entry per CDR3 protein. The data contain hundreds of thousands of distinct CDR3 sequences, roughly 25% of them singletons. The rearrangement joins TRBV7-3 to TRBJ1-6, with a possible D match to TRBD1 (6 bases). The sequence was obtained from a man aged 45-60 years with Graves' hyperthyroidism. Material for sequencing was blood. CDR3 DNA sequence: TGTGCCAGCAGCTTAACGGGGGGCGCTGGTAATTCACCCCTCCACTTT. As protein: CASSLTGGAGNSPLHF.